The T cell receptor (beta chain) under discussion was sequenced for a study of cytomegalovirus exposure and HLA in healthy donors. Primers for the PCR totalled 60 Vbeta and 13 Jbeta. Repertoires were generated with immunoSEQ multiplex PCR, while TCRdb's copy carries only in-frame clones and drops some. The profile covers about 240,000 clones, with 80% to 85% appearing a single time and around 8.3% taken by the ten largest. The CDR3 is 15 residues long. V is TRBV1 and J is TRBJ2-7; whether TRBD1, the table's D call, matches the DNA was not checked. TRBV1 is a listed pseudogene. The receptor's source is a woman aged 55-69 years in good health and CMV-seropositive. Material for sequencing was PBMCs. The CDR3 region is CTSSHLGDTSYEQYF. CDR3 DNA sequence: TGCACCAGCAGCCACCTGGGGGACACGAGCTACGAGCAGTACTTC.